The 10 T cell receptor beta chains listed next were all sequenced from one sample in a study of blood T cell repertoires in COVID-19. The method was immunoSEQ multiplex PCR; TCRdb's version includes in-frame clones alone and lacks a portion of them. The sample holds 200,000 to 250,000 clones, approximately 83% seen once. The sample was PBMCs or T cells enriched from blood (not recorded which). Receptor source: a woman aged 55-69 years who had recovered from COVID-19.

This clone was observed once. The rearrangement joins TRBV4-1 to TRBJ2-5, with TRBD2 matching over 13 bases. The CDR3 totals 16 residues. The germline gives CDR1 MGHRA, CDR2 YSYEKL. The trim removed 4 bases at V and 3 bases at J, leaving 5 bases unmatched. CDR3 sequence: CASSRGLAGVEETQYF. CDR3 DNA: TGCGCCAGCAGCCGTGGACTAGCGGGAGTAGAAGAGACCCAGTACTTC.

This chain joins TRBV28 and TRBJ2-1; possibly TRBD1 for D (8 bases). V dropped 3 bases and J dropped 10 bases, with 25 bases sitting between them. CDR3 size: 17 residues. Germline CDR1 reads MDHEN; CDR2 reads SYDVKM. CDR3 coding DNA: TGTGCCAGCAGTTTCAAGCGGGACAGGCGGGATATGGGCGAGCAGTTCTTC. Translating it yields CASSFKRDRRDMGEQFF.

Concerning this clone: At one of its ends the junction is not consistent with the germline gene, which may arise from a read error. The CDR3, as DNA: TGTGCCAGCAGTCAAGGACAGGCTGAGTGCTTC. Encoded protein: CASSQGQAECF. V usage is TRBV6-2 or TRBV6-3 and J usage is TRBJ2-7, with TRBD1 identical over 7 bases. CDR1 is MNHEY and CDR2 is SVGEGT in the germline V gene. This CDR3 comprises 11 residues.

The chain is built from TRBV4-3 and TRBJ2-5, with D uncertain. In germline, CDR1 is LGHNA, CDR2 YSLEER. The CDR3 is made up of 14 amino acids. With 0 bases removed from V and 4 bases from J, the gap between germline ends came to 9 bases. The CDR3 loop is CASSQDRARETQYF. CDR3 DNA: TGCGCCAGCAGCCAAGATCGAGCCCGAGAGACCCAGTACTTC.

The DNA for the CDR3 is TGTGCCAGCAGCTTATCGGGAAACTATGGCTACACCTTC. This encodes CASSLSGNYGYTF. The chain combines TRBV13 with TRBJ1-2; no definite D call. Germline V gene data show CDR1 as PRHDT and CDR2 as FYEKMQ (reference sequence). The CDR3 has 13 amino acids. The V end lost 2 bases, the J end lost 2 bases, and 6 bases lay between the germline ends.

This sequence joins TRBV7-2 and TRBJ1-5; TRBD1 matches 7 bases. CDR1 is SGHTA and CDR2 is FQGNSA in the germline V gene. The CDR3 spans 14 residues. V lost 4 bases, J lost 2 bases, and 2 bases stayed unmatched. The CDR3 nucleotides read TGTGCCAGCAGCTGGGACAGCGGCAATCAGCCCCAGCATTTT. Protein sequence: CASSWDSGNQPQHF.

This chain joins TRBV11-2 and TRBJ2-1, with TRBD2 matching 9 bases. The trim removed 5 bases at V and 0 bases at J, leaving 2 bases unmatched. CDR3 length equals 15 residues. Per germline, CDR1 SGHAT and CDR2 FQNNGV. Written as DNA, the CDR3 is TGTGCCAGCAGCCGTAGCGGGAGCTCCTACAATGAGCAGTTCTTC. Translation: CASSRSGSSYNEQFF.

This sequence joins TRBV3-1 (or the pseudogene TRBV3-2) and TRBJ2-3; no reliable D call. V lost 0 bases to trimming and J lost 8 bases, with 12 bases between them. The CDR3 runs to 14 residues. Germline assignment: CDR1 LGHDT and CDR2 YNNKEL (reference sequence). CDR3 residues: CASSQELLVGTQYF. The CDR3 DNA reads as TGTGCCAGCAGCCAAGAATTGCTAGTAGGTACGCAGTATTTT.

The V and J genes are TRBV7-6 and TRBJ2-5; 10 bases map to TRBD2. There are 19 residues in the CDR3. Germline-derived CDR1 and CDR2 are SGHVS and FNYEAQ. The J segment lost 1 base and the V segment lost 4 bases, leaving 15 bases of the junction unmatched. The CDR3 reads CASSSRPSGLAVFQETQYF. CDR3 sequence (DNA): TGTGCCAGCAGCTCCCGTCCAAGTGGACTAGCGGTTTTCCAAGAGACCCAGTACTTC.

The chain has TRBV6-2 or TRBV6-3 and TRBJ1-6; D not certain. Germline CDR1 MNHEY, CDR2 SVGEGT. CDR3 length: 16 amino acids. Trimming shortened V by 6 bases and J by 7 bases, and 19 bases separated the two germline ends. This CDR3 reads CASSKASHSGNSPLHF. The CDR3 DNA is TGTGCCAGCAGCAAAGCTTCGCACAGTGGGAATTCACCCCTCCACTTT.